Below are 12 T cell receptor beta chains sequenced from a single sample in a study of lung T cells in sarcoidosis with Löfgren's syndrome. In TCRdb, the reads were re-called with MiXCR into one record per CDR3 protein. The data hold more than 50,000 distinct CDR3 sequences, with roughly 20% observed a single time. Sequencing input: CD4+ T cells from PBMCs. The receptor set was obtained from a human donor with sarcoidosis (Löfgren's syndrome or another form), or a control subject (not recorded which).

This clonotype was recorded many times. V is TRBV28 and J is TRBJ1-5; perhaps TRBD1 as D (5 bases). Trimming shortened V by 4 bases and J by 0 bases, and 10 bases separated the two germline ends. Germline loops: CDR1 MDHEN, CDR2 SYDVKM. The CDR3 runs 15 residues. CDR3 coding DNA: TGTGCCAGCAGTTCTGACAGATATAGCAATCAGCCCCAGCATTTT. This gives the protein CASSSDRYSNQPQHF.

The chain carries TRBV24-1 and TRBJ1-5; D gene unclear. Germline V gene data show CDR1 as KGHDR and CDR2 as SFDVKD. V gave up 2 bases and J gave up 4 bases, with 11 bases separating them. The CDR3 has 15 residues. In DNA, the CDR3 is TGTGCCACCAGTGATTCCCGCAGCAAGAATCAGCCCCAGCATTTT. Translating it yields CATSDSRSKNQPQHF.

This clonotype was found many times. J is TRBJ2-1 and V is TRBV20-1; 9 bases are a match to TRBD2. This CDR3 has 16 amino acids. CDR1 and CDR2 from the germline V gene are DFQATT and SNEGSKA (reference sequence). V trimming: 3 bases; J trimming: 1 base; junction bases outside the gene matches: 7. The CDR3 region is CSASSSGGTSYNEQFF. For the CDR3, the DNA is TGCAGTGCTAGTTCGAGCGGGGGGACATCCTACAATGAGCAGTTCTTC.

This clonotype turned up a few times. CDR3 nucleotide sequence: TGTGCCAGCAGTTTGAGTAGCGGGGATACGCAGTATTTT. Translation: CASSLSSGDTQYF. The rearrangement uses TRBV12-3 or TRBV12-4 and TRBJ2-3, with TRBD2 matching over 7 bases. Trimming removed 3 bases from V and 6 bases from J; junction bases left unmatched: 3. The CDR3 consists of 13 residues.

With respect to this clonotype: This clone may be a read error of a much larger clone one base away. No conserved phenylalanine or tryptophan ends this CDR3, so it is likely a read error. The V call is TRBV28, the J call TRBJ2-7; TRBD1 agrees at 7 bases. Germline V gives CDR1 MDHEN, CDR2 SYDVKM. V lost 4 bases, J lost 2 bases, and 17 bases stayed unmatched. The CDR3 covers 18 residues. The DNA for the CDR3 is TGTGCCAGCAGTTCGGCCGGGACAGCAAAAGGAGGTACCTACGAGCAGTACGCC. Translated: CASSSAGTAKGGTYEQYA.

This clonotype was seen repeatedly, ten times or more. This sequence joins TRBV10-3 and TRBJ1-1, with a possible D match to TRBD1 (5 bases). Germline CDR1 and CDR2: ENHRY and SYGVKD. V gave up 6 bases and J gave up 11 bases, with 19 bases separating them. The CDR3 is 13 amino acids. The CDR3 spells CAIRASVQGSAFF. The DNA of the CDR3 is TGTGCCATCAGGGCCTCGGTCCAGGGATCGGCTTTCTTT.

This clonotype came up many times. This chain connects TRBV7-2 to TRBJ1-4, with D unclear. The CDR3 covers 15 residues. Trimming shortened V by 5 bases and J by 3 bases, and 13 bases separated the two germline ends. Looked up from germline, CDR1 is SGHTA and CDR2 is FQGNSA. In nucleotides, the CDR3 is TGTGCCAGCAGCGCGCAACTGGGCCCTAATGAAAAACTGTTTTTT. Protein sequence: CASSAQLGPNEKLFF.

This clonotype was observed many times. The chain is built from TRBV19 and TRBJ1-5, with D unclear. Looked up from germline, CDR1 is LNHDA and CDR2 is SQIVND (reference sequence). The CDR3 consists of 16 residues. Trimming pared 6 bases from V and 3 bases from J, leaving 18 bases between. CDR3 DNA: TGTGCCAGTAGAAGCTTTTTGGGTGCAGACAATCAGCCCCAGCATTTT. Protein product: CASRSFLGADNQPQHF.

This clonotype is a singleton in its sample. A much bigger clone sits one base away, suggesting this may be a read error. The CDR3 carries no conserved terminal phenylalanine or tryptophan, so it likely arises from a read error. This chain connects TRBV7-9 to TRBJ2-1; D gene uncertain. The CDR3 has 17 residues. CDR1 and CDR2 from the germline V gene are SEHNR and FQNEAQ (reference sequence). Deletions cut 2 bases from V and 4 bases from J, with 18 bases between. The CDR3 is CASSLTARYPNYNEQFS. The DNA for the CDR3 is TGTGCCAGCAGCTTAACAGCCCGATACCCAAATTACAATGAGCAGTTCTCC.

In this sample, this clonotype turned up many times. The genes are TRBV6-6 and TRBJ1-5; 8 bases match TRBD1. CDR1 and CDR2 (germline): MNHNY, SVGAGI (reference sequence). V shed 0 bases, J shed 7 bases, and the junction held 5 bases outside the gene matches. The CDR3 is made up of 15 amino acids. The CDR3 bases are TGTGCCAGCAGTTACTCCGGACAGGGCGGCCAGCCCCAGCATTTT. Its translation is CASSYSGQGGQPQHF.

A note on this clonotype: This may come from a read error, since a much larger clone is one base off. The genes are TRBV20-1 and TRBJ2-5; no definite D call. This CDR3 spans 12 amino acids. The germline CDR1 and CDR2 sequences are DFQATT and SNEGSKA (reference sequence). The CDR3 loop is CNARFRAETQYF. Written as DNA, the CDR3 is TGCAATGCTAGATTCCGGGCCGAGACCCAGTACTTC.

To note about this clonotype: The junction departs from germline at one end; a sequencing error may be responsible. This sequence joins TRBV28 and TRBJ2-1; perhaps TRBD2 as D (5 bases). The germline V gene has CDR1 MDHEN and CDR2 SYDVKM. This CDR3 region has 16 residues. The CDR3 bases are TGTGCCAGCAGTTCCCGCCAAGCGGCCTCCTACAATGGGCAGTTTTTC. The encoded protein is CASSSRQAASYNGQFF.